This TCR beta chain was identified during a study of CD8+CD57+ T cells in acquired aplastic anemia. In patients chosen for sequencing, flow cytometry had shown CD8+CD57+ cell expansion. Germline CDR1 is LNHDA and CDR2 is SQIVND (reference sequence). This CDR3 is built from 17 residues. The use of genomic DNA as template underpinned the TCR beta VDJ and CDR3 profiling. TCRdb analysed the reads with MiXCR anew, one entry per CDR3 protein. The sample lists a few hundred thousand distinct CDR3 sequences, approximately 58% seen once, with 1% to 1.5% in the top ten. A remark on this clonotype: The junction does not match germline at one end; this may be a read error.

The chain recombines TRBV19 with TRBJ2-7; 9 nucleotides align to TRBD1. The source of this sequence is a human donor with aplastic anemia. The sequencing input was sorted CD4+, CD8+, or CD8+CD57+ T cells (not recorded which) from PBMCs. CDR3 DNA sequence: TGCGCCAGTAGTATAGATCAGACCGGGACAGGGATATACGAGCAGTACTTC. It codes for CASSIDQTGTGIYEQYF.